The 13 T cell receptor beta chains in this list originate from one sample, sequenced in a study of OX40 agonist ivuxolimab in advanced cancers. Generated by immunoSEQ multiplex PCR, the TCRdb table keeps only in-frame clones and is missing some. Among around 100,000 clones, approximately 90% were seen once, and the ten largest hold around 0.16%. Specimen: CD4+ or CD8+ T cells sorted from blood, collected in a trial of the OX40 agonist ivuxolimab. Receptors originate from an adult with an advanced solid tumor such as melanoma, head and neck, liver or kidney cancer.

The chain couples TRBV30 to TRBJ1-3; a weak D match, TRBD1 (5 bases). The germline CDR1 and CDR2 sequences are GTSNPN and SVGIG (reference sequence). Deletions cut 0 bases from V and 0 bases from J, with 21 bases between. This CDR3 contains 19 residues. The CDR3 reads CAWSVHRTYGGSSGNTIYF. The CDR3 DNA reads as TGTGCCTGGAGTGTGCACCGGACCTACGGGGGGAGCTCTGGAAACACCATATATTTT.

CDR3 in amino acids: CASSPRTSWTDTQYF. The CDR3 DNA follows: TGTGCCAGCAGCCCCCGGACTAGCTGGACAGATACGCAGTATTTT. V is TRBV2 and J is TRBJ2-3, with 8 bases aligning to TRBD2. This CDR3 contains 15 residues. After removal of 6 bases from V and 3 bases from J, the junction contained 8 bases not matched to a gene. The germline CDR1 and CDR2 sequences are SNHLY and FYNNEI.

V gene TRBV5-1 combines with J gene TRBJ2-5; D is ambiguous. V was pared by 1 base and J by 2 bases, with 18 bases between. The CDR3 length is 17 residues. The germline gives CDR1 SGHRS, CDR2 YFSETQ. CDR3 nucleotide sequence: TGCGCCAGCAGCTTGCGGTCCGGCAGAACAAATCAAGAGACCCAGTACTTC. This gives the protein CASSLRSGRTNQETQYF.

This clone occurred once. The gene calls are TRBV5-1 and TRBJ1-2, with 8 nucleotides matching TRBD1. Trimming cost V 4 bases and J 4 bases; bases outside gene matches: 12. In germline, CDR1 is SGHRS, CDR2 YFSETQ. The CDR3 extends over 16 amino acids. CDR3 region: CASSGGTGTGPYGYTF. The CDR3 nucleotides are TGCGCCAGCAGCGGGGGGACCGGGACAGGCCCCTATGGCTACACCTTC.

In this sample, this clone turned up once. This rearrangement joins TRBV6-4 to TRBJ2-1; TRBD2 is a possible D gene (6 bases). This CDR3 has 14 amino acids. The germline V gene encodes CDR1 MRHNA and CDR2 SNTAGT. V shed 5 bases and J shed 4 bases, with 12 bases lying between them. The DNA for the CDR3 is TGTGCCAGCAGTCCATGGGGGGATTACAATGAGCAGTTCTTC. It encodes CASSPWGDYNEQFF.

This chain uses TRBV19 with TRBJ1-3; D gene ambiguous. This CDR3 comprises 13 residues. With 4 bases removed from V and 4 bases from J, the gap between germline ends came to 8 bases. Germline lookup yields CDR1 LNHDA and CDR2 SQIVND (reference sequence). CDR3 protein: CASSTERGNTIYF. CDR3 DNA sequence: TGTGCCAGTAGTACCGAACGGGGAAACACCATATATTTT.

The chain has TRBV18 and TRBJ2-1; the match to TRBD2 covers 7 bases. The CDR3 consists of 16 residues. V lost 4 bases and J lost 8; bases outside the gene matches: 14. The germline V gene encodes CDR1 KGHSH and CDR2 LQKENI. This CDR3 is CASSLRSGIDSDEQFF. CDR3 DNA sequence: TGTGCCAGCTCACTCAGAAGCGGGATAGATAGCGATGAGCAGTTCTTC. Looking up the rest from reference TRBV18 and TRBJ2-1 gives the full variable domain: NAGVMQNPRHLVRRRGQEARLRCSPMKGHSHVYWYRQLPEEGLKFMVYLQKENIIDESGMPKERFSAEFPKEGPSILRIQQVVRGDSAAYFCASSLRSGIDSDEQFFGPGTRLTVL.

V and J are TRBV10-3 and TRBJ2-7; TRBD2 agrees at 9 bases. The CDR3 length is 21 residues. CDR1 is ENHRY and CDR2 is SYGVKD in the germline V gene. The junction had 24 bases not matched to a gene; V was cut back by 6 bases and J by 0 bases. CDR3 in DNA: TGTGCCATCAGGTGGGGGGGGACTAGCTCAAATTGTCCCGGAAGCTCCTACGAGCAGTACTTC. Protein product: CAIRWGGTSSNCPGSSYEQYF.

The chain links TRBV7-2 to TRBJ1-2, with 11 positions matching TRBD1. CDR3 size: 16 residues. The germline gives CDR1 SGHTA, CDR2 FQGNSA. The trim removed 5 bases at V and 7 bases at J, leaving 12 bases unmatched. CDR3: CASSPRTGGAWSGYTF. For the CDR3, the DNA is TGTGCCAGCAGCCCGCGGACAGGGGGCGCGTGGAGTGGCTACACCTTC.

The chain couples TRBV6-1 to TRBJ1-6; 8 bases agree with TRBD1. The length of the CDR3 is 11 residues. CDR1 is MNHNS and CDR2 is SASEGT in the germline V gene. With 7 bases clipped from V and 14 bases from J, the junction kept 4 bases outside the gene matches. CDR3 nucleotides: TGTGCCAGCACTGAGGACAGGGCCCTCCACTTT. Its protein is CASTEDRALHF.

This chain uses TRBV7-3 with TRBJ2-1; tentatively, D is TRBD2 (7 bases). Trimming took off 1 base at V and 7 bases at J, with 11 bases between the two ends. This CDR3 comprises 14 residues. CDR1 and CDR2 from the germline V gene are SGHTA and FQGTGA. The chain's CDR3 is CASSLMGGGNEQFF. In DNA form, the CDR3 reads TGTGCCAGCAGCTTAATGGGAGGGGGGAATGAGCAGTTCTTC.

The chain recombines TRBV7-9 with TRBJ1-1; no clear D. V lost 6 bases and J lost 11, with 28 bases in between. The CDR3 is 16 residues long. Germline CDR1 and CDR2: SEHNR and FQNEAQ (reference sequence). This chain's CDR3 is CASSQARRWLPSVAFF. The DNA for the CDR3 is TGTGCCAGCAGTCAAGCCCGCCGGTGGCTGCCCTCTGTTGCTTTCTTT.

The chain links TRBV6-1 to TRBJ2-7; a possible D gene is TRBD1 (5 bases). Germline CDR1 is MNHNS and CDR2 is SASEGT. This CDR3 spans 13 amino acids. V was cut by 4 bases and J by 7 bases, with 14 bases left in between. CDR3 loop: CASSVTLQGEQYF. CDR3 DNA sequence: TGTGCCAGCAGTGTGACTCTCCAGGGTGAGCAGTACTTC.